This T cell receptor (beta chain) comes out of a study of CD8+CD57+ T cells in acquired aplastic anemia. The overall study: Sorted CD4+ and CD8+ cells gave a mean 3.2 ug DNA, range roughly 0.2 to 27.4 ug.

All patients picked for sequencing had shown, by flow cytometry, an expansion of CD8+CD57+ cells. The study sampled blood from patients who had received no therapy. CDR3 length equals 13 residues. CDR1 and CDR2 (germline): GTSNPN, SVGIG (reference sequence). V lost 2 bases to trimming and J lost 11 bases, with 16 bases between them. Genomic DNA, the template, was used for profiling of the TCR beta VDJ and CDR3. TCRdb re-derived calls from the reads in MiXCR, one entry per CDR3 protein. The sample has fewer than 250,000 distinct CDR3 sequences, 40% to 50% seen once. The origin of this receptor is a human donor with aplastic anemia. What was sequenced was sorted CD4+, CD8+, or CD8+CD57+ T cells (not recorded which) from PBMCs. The chain links TRBV30 to TRBJ1-5; tentative D call: TRBD1 (5 bases). The CDR3 spells CAWSIGGGSTQHF. CDR3 in DNA: TGTGCCTGGAGTATTGGGGGTGGATCGACCCAGCATTTT.